The clone carrying this T cell receptor (beta chain) showed up just a few times. TCRdb's table, derived via immunoSEQ multiplex PCR, lists solely in-frame clones and lacks some. The repertoire holds several thousand clones, with 24% as singletons. This sample is drawn from a study of T cells in localized non-small cell lung cancer. Trimming removed 4 bases from V and 2 bases from J; junction bases left unmatched: 6. The CDR3 has 16 residues. Germline-derived CDR1 and CDR2 are LNHDA and SQIVND (reference sequence). This sample comprised lung tumor tissue, obtained before any cancer treatment. This TCR was sampled from a man aged 40 to 70 with stage II squamous cell lung carcinoma. The chain uses TRBV19 and TRBJ2-5, with 11 bases lining up with TRBD2. The CDR3 sequence: CASSNPSGRTQETQYF. The CDR3 DNA sequence: TGTGCCAGTAGTAATCCTAGCGGGAGGACTCAAGAGACCCAGTACTTC.